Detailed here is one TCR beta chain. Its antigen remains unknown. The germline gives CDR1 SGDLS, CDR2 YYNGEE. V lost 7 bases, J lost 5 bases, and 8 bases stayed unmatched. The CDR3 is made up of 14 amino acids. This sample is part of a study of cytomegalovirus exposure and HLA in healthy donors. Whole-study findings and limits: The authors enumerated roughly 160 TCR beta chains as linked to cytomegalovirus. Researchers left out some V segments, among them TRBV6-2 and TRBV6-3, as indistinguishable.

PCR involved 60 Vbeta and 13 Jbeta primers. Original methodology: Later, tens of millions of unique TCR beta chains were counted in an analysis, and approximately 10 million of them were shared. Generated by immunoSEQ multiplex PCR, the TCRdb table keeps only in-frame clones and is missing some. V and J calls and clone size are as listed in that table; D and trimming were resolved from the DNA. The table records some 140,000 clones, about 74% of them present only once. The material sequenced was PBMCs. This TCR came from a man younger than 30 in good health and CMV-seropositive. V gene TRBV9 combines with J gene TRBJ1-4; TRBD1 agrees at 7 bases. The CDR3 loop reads CASSAGRGNEKLFF. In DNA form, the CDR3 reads TGTGCCAGCTCCGCGGGCAGGGGGAATGAAAAACTGTTTTTT. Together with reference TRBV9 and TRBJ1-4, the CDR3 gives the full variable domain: DSGVTQTPKHLITATGQRVTLRCSPRSGDLSVYWYQQSLDQGLQFLIQYYNGEERAKGNILERFSAQQFPDLHSELNLSSLELGDSALYFCASSAGRGNEKLFFGSGTQLSVL.